The 20 T cell receptor beta chains listed next were all sequenced from one sample in a study of blood T cell repertoires in COVID-19. Sequenced by immunoSEQ multiplex PCR; TCRdb stores in-frame clones only, minus some. The profile shows 250,000 to 300,000 clones, 84% of them singletons. Sequencing was done on a sample of PBMCs or T cells enriched from blood (not recorded which). The receptors originated from a man between 50 and 59 years old who had recovered from COVID-19.

This clone showed up just once. V usage is TRBV2 and J usage is TRBJ1-1, with 9 bases fitting TRBD1. CDR3 size: 11 residues. CDR1 SNHLY and CDR2 FYNNEI come from the germline V gene. With 6 bases clipped from V and 10 bases from J, the junction kept 3 bases outside the gene matches. The CDR3 reads CASSVQGAAFF. The CDR3 DNA sequence: TGTGCCAGCAGCGTACAGGGGGCAGCTTTCTTT.

This chain connects TRBV6-5 to TRBJ2-5; D perhaps matches TRBD2 (6 bases). Germline CDR1 MNHEY, CDR2 SVGAGI. V shed 8 bases and J shed 2 bases, with 15 bases lying between them. The length of the CDR3 is 14 residues. CDR3 residues: CASWKTGEQETQYF. The CDR3 nucleotides are TGTGCCAGCTGGAAGACGGGAGAACAAGAGACCCAGTACTTC.

J is TRBJ1-5 and V is TRBV18; no clear D gene. This CDR3 contains 13 residues. Germline V gene lookup returns CDR1 KGHSH and CDR2 LQKENI. Deletions cut 5 bases from V and 7 bases from J, with 12 bases between. This CDR3 is CASSSGLKQPQHF. In DNA, the CDR3 is TGTGCCAGCTCAAGCGGACTCAAGCAGCCCCAGCATTTT.

The rearrangement joins TRBV5-6 to TRBJ2-3; D is perhaps TRBD1 (6 bases). The CDR3 runs 15 residues. Germline V gene lookup returns CDR1 SGHDT and CDR2 YYEEEE. The V end lost 6 bases, the J end lost 2 bases, and 16 bases lay between the germline ends. For the CDR3, the DNA is TGTGCCAGCACCTTCCGGGACACGGTCACAGATACGCAGTATTTT. This gives the protein CASTFRDTVTDTQYF.

The rearrangement joins TRBV7-2 to TRBJ1-3; no reliable D call. V lost 5 bases to trimming and J lost 0 bases, with 14 bases between them. The germline V gene has CDR1 SGHTA and CDR2 FQGNSA. The CDR3 is 16 residues long. CDR3 sequence reads: CASSGRRPDSGNTIYF. The CDR3 coding sequence is TGTGCCAGCAGCGGCCGGAGACCCGACTCTGGAAACACCATATATTTT.

This rearrangement joins TRBV6-5 to TRBJ1-6, with D tentatively TRBD1 (5 bases). Trimming removed 11 bases at V and 10 bases at J, with 12 bases between. The germline V gene has CDR1 MNHEY and CDR2 SVGAGI. The CDR3 loop spans 11 amino acids. Here the CDR3 DNA reads TGTGCCTCCCAGGGTTCCTCACCCCTCCACTTT. Protein product: CASQGSSPLHF.

In this sample, this clone turned up once. The chain is built from TRBV6-5 and TRBJ1-3, with 8 bases that match TRBD1. V lost 6 bases, J lost 4 bases, and 8 bases stayed unmatched. Germline values: CDR1 MNHEY, CDR2 SVGAGI. The CDR3 extends over 15 amino acids. In DNA, the CDR3 is TGTGCCAGCAGCCCCGGACAGGGCCCCGGAAACACCATATATTTT. This codes for CASSPGQGPGNTIYF.

Points on this clone: The sample contains more than one DNA sequence encoding this CDR3. V usage is TRBV7-3 and J usage is TRBJ2-1; 8 positions match TRBD1. The CDR3 loop spans 14 amino acids. The V and J ends lost 5 bases and 4 bases, in that order; junction bases with no gene match: 4. In germline, CDR1 is SGHTA, CDR2 FQGTGA. The CDR3 protein is CASSPGTGYNEQFF. The CDR3 coding sequence is TGTGCCAGCAGCCCCGGGACAGGATACAATGAGCAGTTCTTC.

The V gene is TRBV5-5, the J gene TRBJ1-1; D possibly corresponds to TRBD1 (6 bases). In germline, CDR1 is SGHKS, CDR2 YYEKEE (reference sequence). This CDR3 region has 16 residues. Trimming removed 0 bases from V and 0 bases from J, with 12 bases in between. As DNA, the CDR3 is TGTGCCAGCAGCTTGGTACAGGGACCCATGAACACTGAAGCTTTCTTT. As protein: CASSLVQGPMNTEAFF.

The rearrangement links TRBV4-3 to TRBJ2-5; perhaps TRBD1 as D (6 bases). The CDR3 is made up of 14 amino acids. With 3 bases removed from V and 5 bases from J, the gap between germline ends came to 13 bases. In germline, CDR1 is LGHNA, CDR2 YSLEER. CDR3 amino acids: CASSQEPRGETQYF. The CDR3 DNA reads TGCGCCAGCAGCCAGGAACCCAGGGGTGAGACCCAGTACTTC.

The J gene is TRBJ1-1, the V gene TRBV9; 7 bases align to TRBD1. From germline, CDR1 is SGDLS and CDR2 YYNGEE. V lost 4 bases and J lost 0; bases outside the gene matches: 3. This CDR3 has 14 amino acids. CDR3 coding DNA: TGTGCCAGCAGCAGGGGACAGATGAACACTGAAGCTTTCTTT. Residues: CASSRGQMNTEAFF.

The chain couples TRBV5-5 to TRBJ2-7; 7 bases line up with TRBD1. Losses at the gene ends were 4 bases for V and 2 bases for J; bases not matched to a gene: 6. Looked up from germline, CDR1 is SGHKS and CDR2 is YYEKEE (reference sequence). The CDR3 totals 14 residues. The CDR3 region has the DNA TGTGCCAGCAGCCCTGGGACAGCCACCTACGAGCAGTACTTC. Translated: CASSPGTATYEQYF.

This chain links TRBV4-1 with TRBJ2-3; 9 bases are a match to TRBD2. The CDR3 is 16 amino acids. Per the germline V gene, CDR1 is MGHRA and CDR2 is YSYEKL. The V and J ends lost 4 bases and 6 bases, in that order; junction bases with no gene match: 11. CDR3 DNA sequence: TGCGCCAGCAGCCGAGAAGGGGGCGGGGGGGTTGATACGCAGTATTTT. It yields the protein CASSREGGGGVDTQYF.

The chain joins TRBV18 to TRBJ1-5, with D uncertain. Per germline, CDR1 KGHSH and CDR2 LQKENI. The CDR3 covers 14 residues. Trimming took off 2 bases at V and 9 bases at J, with 14 bases between the two ends. The DNA for the CDR3 is TGTGCCAGCTCACCATTTGTAACGGGTTGGCCCCAGCATTTT. Its protein product is CASSPFVTGWPQHF. The whole variable domain, remainder taken from reference TRBV18 and TRBJ1-5, is NAGVMQNPRHLVRRRGQEARLRCSPMKGHSHVYWYRQLPEEGLKFMVYLQKENIIDESGMPKERFSAEFPKEGPSILRIQQVVRGDSAAYFCASSPFVTGWPQHFGDGTRLSIL.

A single count supports this clone. The chain has TRBV19 and TRBJ1-1; a possible D gene is TRBD1 (6 bases). This CDR3 region has 17 residues. Germline lookup yields CDR1 LNHDA and CDR2 SQIVND (reference sequence). V was cut by 8 bases and J by 2 bases, with 24 bases left in between. The CDR3 nucleotides read TGTGCCAGTGCCCTCAGATCAGGGGATCGTCGAAACACTGAAGCTTTCTTT. Its translation: CASALRSGDRRNTEAFF.

The gene calls are TRBV27 and TRBJ2-7, with D possibly matching TRBD2 (6 bases). This CDR3 is 14 amino acids long. The V and J ends lost 4 bases and 5 bases respectively, with 15 bases between them. Germline CDR1 and CDR2: MNHEY and SMNVEV (reference sequence). DNA of the CDR3: TGTGCCAGCAGTTACGGGTGGAGGGTACACGAGCAGTACTTC. Amino acids: CASSYGWRVHEQYF.

The chain links TRBV18 to TRBJ2-7; 8 bases are shared with TRBD1. J lost 6 bases, V lost 1 base, and 11 bases had no gene match. The CDR3 is 16 amino acids. Germline lookup yields CDR1 KGHSH and CDR2 LQKENI. In DNA, the CDR3 is TGTGCCAGCTCACCACTCTCGGCAGGGGGCACGGGCGAGCAGTACTTC. It specifies CASSPLSAGGTGEQYF.

This chain joins TRBV7-9 and TRBJ1-4, with D possibly TRBD1 on 5 matching bases. Per the germline V gene, CDR1 is SEHNR and CDR2 is FQNEAQ (reference sequence). Trimming left V 5 bases short and J 8 bases short, with 9 bases between. The CDR3 totals 12 residues. The CDR3, as DNA: TGTGCCAGCAGCCCAGCAGGGGAAAAACTGTTTTTT. Its translation is CASSPAGEKLFF.

This clone has just a few counts. This chain connects TRBV11-1 to TRBJ2-3, with D perhaps TRBD2 (6 bases). With 4 bases removed from V and 4 bases from J, the gap between germline ends came to 15 bases. The CDR3 runs to 15 residues. Germline V gives CDR1 SGHAT, CDR2 FQDESV (reference sequence). Here the CDR3 reads CASSWGGADSDTQYF. CDR3 DNA: TGTGCCAGCAGCTGGGGCGGGGCGGACTCAGATACGCAGTATTTT.

Remarks on this clone: The same CDR3 is also encoded by other DNA sequences in this sample. J is TRBJ2-1 and V is TRBV24-1, with 8 nucleotides matching TRBD1. The CDR3 extends over 14 amino acids. Trimming at V came to 5 bases and at J to 7 bases, leaving 6 bases not matched to a gene. Looked up from germline, CDR1 is KGHDR and CDR2 is SFDVKD. CDR3 DNA sequence: TGTGCCACCAGTGTGGCAGGGGGCAATAATGAGCAGTTCTTC. It specifies CATSVAGGNNEQFF.